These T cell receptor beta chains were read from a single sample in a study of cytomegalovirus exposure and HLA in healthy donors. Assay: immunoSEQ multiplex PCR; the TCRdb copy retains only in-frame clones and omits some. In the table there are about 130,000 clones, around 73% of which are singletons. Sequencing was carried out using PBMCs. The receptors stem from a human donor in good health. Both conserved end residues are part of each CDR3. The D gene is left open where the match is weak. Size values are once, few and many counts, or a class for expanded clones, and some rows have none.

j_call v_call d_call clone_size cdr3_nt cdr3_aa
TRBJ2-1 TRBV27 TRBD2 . TGTGCCAGCAGTTTGAGCGGGAGCGGCTACAATGAGCAGTTCTTC CASSLSGSGYNEQFF
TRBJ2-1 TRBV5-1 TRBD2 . TGCGCCAGCAGCTGGGAGCCAACGGGACTAGCGGGAGGAGGGGAGCAGTTCTTC CASSWEPTGLAGGGEQFF
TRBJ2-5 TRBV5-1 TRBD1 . TGCGCCAGCAGCTCCTACCAGGGGGCATGGAGTGAGCAGTACTTC CASSSYQGAWSEQYF
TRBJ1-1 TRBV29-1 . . TGCAGCGTTGTTACCGGGACATCGAACACTGAAGCTTTCTTT CSVVTGTSNTEAFF
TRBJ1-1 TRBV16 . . TGTGCCAGCAGCATAACGTTCGGACAGAGGAACACTGAAGCTTTCTTT CASSITFGQRNTEAFF
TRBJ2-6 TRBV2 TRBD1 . TGTGCCAGCAGTGAAGTTTCCAGGGGGCCTGGGGCCAACGTCCTGACTTTC CASSEVSRGPGANVLTF
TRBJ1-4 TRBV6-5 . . TGTGCCAGCAGTTACTCGGGGCAGGGTAATGAAAAACTGTTTTTT CASSYSGQGNEKLFF
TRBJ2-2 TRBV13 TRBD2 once TGTGCCAGCAGCCCGGGAGGTCTAGTAAACACCGGGGAGCTGTTTTTT CASSPGGLVNTGELFF
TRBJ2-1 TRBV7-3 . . TGTGCCAGCAGTTCTGACCCAGGGTCCGCGCGTTACAATGAGCAGTTCTTC CASSSDPGSARYNEQFF
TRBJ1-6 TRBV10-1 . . TGCGCCACCACGGTGGGCCATAGCTCCTATAATTCACCCCTCCACTTT CATTVGHSSYNSPLHF
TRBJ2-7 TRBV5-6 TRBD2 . TGTGCCAGCAGCTTGGGTCTAGCGGGCCGATCCTACGAGCAGTACTTC CASSLGLAGRSYEQYF
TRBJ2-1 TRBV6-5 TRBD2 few TGTGCCAGCAGTTACGCGGGAGGGCGTCCGTTCTTC CASSYAGGRPFF
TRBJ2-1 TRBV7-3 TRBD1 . TGCGCCAGCAGCTCGACAGGGTCCTACAATGAGCAGTTCTTC CASSSTGSYNEQFF
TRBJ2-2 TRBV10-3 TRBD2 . TGTGCCATCAGTCGAGCGGGGGGGATTAACACCGGGGAGCTGTTTTTT CAISRAGGINTGELFF
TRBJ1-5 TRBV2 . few TGTGCCAGCAGTGCCAGGGGATGGGGCAATCAGCCCCAGCATTTT CASSARGWGNQPQHF
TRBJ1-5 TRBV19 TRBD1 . TGTGCCAGTAGTATAACCGGGACAGGGGATCAGCCCCAGCATTTT CASSITGTGDQPQHF
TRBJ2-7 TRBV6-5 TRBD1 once TGTGCCAGCAGGCCGGACAGGGTAAGAGAGCAGTACTTC CASRPDRVREQYF
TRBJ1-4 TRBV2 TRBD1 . TGTGCCAGCAGGGGGACAGGGGTCTATGGTGAAAAACTGTTTTTT CASRGTGVYGEKLFF
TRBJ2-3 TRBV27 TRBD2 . TGTGCCAGCAACCCAATCCCGGGGGGGACAGATACGCAGTATTTT CASNPIPGGTDTQYF
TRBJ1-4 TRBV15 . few TGTGCCACCAGCAGAGACTTCAGGTCTAATGAAAAACTGTTTTTT CATSRDFRSNEKLFF
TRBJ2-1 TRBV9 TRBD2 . TGTGCCAGCAGCGCGAGCGCCGGGACTAGAACTTACAATGAGCAGTTCTTC CASSASAGTRTYNEQFF
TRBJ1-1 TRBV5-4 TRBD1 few TGTGCCAGCAGCCCAGGATCTGGGACAGTCGGGACTGAAGCTTTCTTT CASSPGSGTVGTEAFF
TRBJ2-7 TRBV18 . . TGTGCCAGCTCACGACCGGGAGACTCCTACGAGCAGTACTTC CASSRPGDSYEQYF
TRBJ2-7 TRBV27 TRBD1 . TGTGCCAGCAGTTTATCGACGACAGGGTACGAGCAGTACTTC CASSLSTTGYEQYF
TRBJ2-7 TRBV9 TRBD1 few TGTGCCAGCAGCGTAGGGGACAGCCTCTACGAGCAGTACTTC CASSVGDSLYEQYF
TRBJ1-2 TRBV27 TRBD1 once TGTGCCAGCAGTTCGCGACAGGGCCGAAGGGGAGGCTACACCTTC CASSSRQGRRGGYTF
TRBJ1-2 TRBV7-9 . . TGTTCCACTCAACTAGCTAACTATGGCTACACCTTC CSTQLANYGYTF
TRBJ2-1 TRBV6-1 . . TGTGCCAGCAGCATAGGGGCCTACAATGAGCAGTTCTTC CASSIGAYNEQFF
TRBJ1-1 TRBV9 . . TGTGCCAGCACCGACCAGGCGGGGAGCAACACTGAAGCTTTCTTT CASTDQAGSNTEAFF
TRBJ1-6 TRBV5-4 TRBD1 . TGTGCCAGCAGCTTGGGGGACAGGGTCGGTTCACCCCTCCACTTT CASSLGDRVGSPLHF
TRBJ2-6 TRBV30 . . TGTGCCTGGGAGCCCGGCTCTGGGGCCAACGTCCTGACTTTC CAWEPGSGANVLTF
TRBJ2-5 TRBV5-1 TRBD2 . TGCGCCAGCGGGGAGGGAGAGACCCAGTACTTC CASGEGETQYF
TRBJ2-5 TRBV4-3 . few TGCGCCAGCAGCCAAGTGCGAGGGGGGGCGGTCCACTTC CASSQVRGGAVHF
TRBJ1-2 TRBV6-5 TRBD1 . TGTGCCAGCAGTTGGGACAGGGGGTTCGACTATGGCTACACCTTC CASSWDRGFDYGYTF
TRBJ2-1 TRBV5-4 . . TGTGCCAGCTACCCTCAGACGGGGGGCCCGGGTGAGCAGTTCTTC CASYPQTGGPGEQFF
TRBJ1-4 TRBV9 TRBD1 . TGTGCCAACTCCGGGACAGGGGAATCGGTTTATGGTGAAAAACTGTTTTTT CANSGTGESVYGEKLFF
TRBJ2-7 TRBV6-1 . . TGTGCCAGCGGCGGGATCAACTACGAGCAGTACTTC CASGGINYEQYF
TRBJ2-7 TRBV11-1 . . TGTGCCAGCAGCTTAGCGGGCCCCTACGAGCAGTACTTC CASSLAGPYEQYF
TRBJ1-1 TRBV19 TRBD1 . TGTGCCAGTAGACTTGGACAGGTCGGTGCTGAAGCTTTCTTT CASRLGQVGAEAFF
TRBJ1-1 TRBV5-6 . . TGTGCCAGCAGCTTGACCAGGGACACTGAAGCTTTCTTT CASSLTRDTEAFF
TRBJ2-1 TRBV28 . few TGTGCCAGCAGACCCGGGGTACGTGAGCAGTTCTTC CASRPGVREQFF
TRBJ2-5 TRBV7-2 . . TGTGCCAGCAGGGGACTTGGAGAGACCCAGTACTTC CASRGLGETQYF
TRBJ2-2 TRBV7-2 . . TGTGCCAGCAGCCGGTGGGGCGGAAGCACCGGGGAGCTGTTTTTT CASSRWGGSTGELFF
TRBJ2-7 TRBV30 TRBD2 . TGTGCCTGGACGGGGGGGCGGTCACCCTACGAGCAGTACTTC CAWTGGRSPYEQYF
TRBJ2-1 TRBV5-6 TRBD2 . TGTGCCAGCAGCTTGGTAGTAGCGGGGGATGAGCAGTTCTTC CASSLVVAGDEQFF
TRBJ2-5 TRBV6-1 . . TGTGCCAGCAGGCAGGCAGGGTCTAGAGAGACCCAGTACTTC CASRQAGSRETQYF
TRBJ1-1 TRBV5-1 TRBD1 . TGCGCCAGCAGCTGGGGGACAGTTCAGGGGACTGAAGCTTTCTTT CASSWGTVQGTEAFF
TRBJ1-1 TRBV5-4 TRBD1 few TGTGCCAGCAGCGAGGGACAGGTGAGGCCTGAAGCTTTCTTT CASSEGQVRPEAFF